A single sample gave rise to the 7 T cell receptor beta chains below, sequenced in a study of blood T cell repertoires in COVID-19. Using immunoSEQ multiplex PCR, the repertoire was profiled, and TCRdb retains in-frame clones only, with some absent. The data contain around 180,000 clones, less than 85% of them seen just once; the ten biggest clones take up about 12%. The sample consisted of PBMCs or T cells enriched from blood (not recorded which). The receptors derive from a man aged 50-59 years who had recovered from COVID-19.

This clone is a singleton in its sample. The chain employs TRBV27 and TRBJ2-1, with 7 bases matching TRBD1. The CDR3 has 17 residues. From germline, CDR1 is MNHEY and CDR2 SMNVEV (reference sequence). The V segment lost 3 bases and the J segment 0 bases; nucleotides outside the gene matches: 8. The CDR3 DNA is TGTGCCAGCAGTTTCACCCTGGGACAGAGCTCCTACAATGAGCAGTTCTTC. Translating it yields CASSFTLGQSSYNEQFF.

This chain links TRBV5-1 with TRBJ1-4; D gene uncertain. CDR1 is SGHRS, CDR2 YFSETQ, per germline. The CDR3 runs 14 residues. V was pared by 5 bases and J by 4 bases, with 12 bases between. CDR3: CASRDSSFNEKLFF. CDR3 in DNA: TGCGCCAGCAGAGACTCAAGCTTTAATGAAAAACTGTTTTTT.

The J gene is TRBJ1-2, the V gene TRBV12-3 or TRBV12-4; D is perhaps TRBD1 (5 bases). Trimming took 1 base from V and 6 from J, leaving 9 bases between them. The CDR3 spans 13 residues. The DNA of the CDR3 is TGTGCCAGCAGTTTAGGTGGGGGGAATGGCTACACCTTC. Its translation is CASSLGGGNGYTF.

This chain connects TRBV3-1 (or the pseudogene TRBV3-2) to TRBJ1-2, with 7 nucleotides matching TRBD1. The CDR3 loop spans 13 amino acids. J gave up 5 bases and V 4 bases, and 4 bases lay outside the gene matches. Germline lookup yields CDR1 LGHDT and CDR2 YNNKEL (reference sequence). CDR3: CASSPGTVYGYTF. The CDR3 DNA is TGTGCCAGCAGCCCCGGGACAGTTTATGGCTACACCTTC.

V and J are TRBV4-1 and TRBJ2-5; D uncertain. The CDR3 contains 13 residues. Germline lookup yields CDR1 MGHRA and CDR2 YSYEKL. V lost 2 bases and J 5 bases, leaving 9 bases between the germline ends. Written as DNA, the CDR3 is TGCGCCAGCAGCCAATGGAGATGGGAGACCCAGTACTTC. Translated: CASSQWRWETQYF.

This chain joins TRBV5-8 and TRBJ2-5; 9 bases map to TRBD1. The CDR3 has 14 residues. The germline V gene encodes CDR1 SGHTS and CDR2 YDEGEE. After removal of 3 bases from V and 4 bases from J, the junction contained 4 bases not matched to a gene. The CDR3 bases are TGTGCCAGCAGCTCCCGGACAGGGGTAGAGACCCAGTACTTC. This translates into CASSSRTGVETQYF.

This clone was seen just once. This chain uses TRBV2 with TRBJ1-2; 10 bases match TRBD1. The CDR3 length is 19 residues. With 7 bases clipped from V and 1 base from J, the junction kept 18 bases outside the gene matches. Germline CDR1 and CDR2: SNHLY and FYNNEI. The CDR3 region is CASTRTGGRSIPNNYGYTF. The CDR3 DNA reads TGTGCCAGCACCAGGACAGGGGGAAGGAGCATACCCAATAACTATGGCTACACCTTC.